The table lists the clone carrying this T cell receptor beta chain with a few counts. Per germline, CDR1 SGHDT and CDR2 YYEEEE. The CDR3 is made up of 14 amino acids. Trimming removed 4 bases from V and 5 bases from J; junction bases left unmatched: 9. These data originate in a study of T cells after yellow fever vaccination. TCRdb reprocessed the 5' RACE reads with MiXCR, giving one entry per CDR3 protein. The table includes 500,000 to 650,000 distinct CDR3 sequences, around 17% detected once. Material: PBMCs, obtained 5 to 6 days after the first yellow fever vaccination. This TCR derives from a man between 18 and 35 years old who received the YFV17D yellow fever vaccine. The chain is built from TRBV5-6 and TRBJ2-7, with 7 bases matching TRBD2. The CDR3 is CASSLGGGWDEQYV. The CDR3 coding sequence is TGTGCCAGCAGCCTGGGGGGAGGGTGGGACGAGCAGTACGTC.